Included here is one TCR beta chain sequence, with context. The data were taken from a study of blood T cell repertoires in COVID-19. Across the study: The analysed material was cDNA or gDNA that came from T cells, B-cell-depleted T cells, or PBMCs.

The CDR3 totals 14 residues. V lost 0 bases to trimming and J lost 3 bases; unmatched junction nucleotides: 1. The germline V gene has CDR1 KGHSH and CDR2 LQKENI. This study enrolled people aged 18 to 89 from approximately 24 US geographic areas. Each participant's cohort was designated according to participant-reported clinical history. Methods used by the authors: Estimation of nucleated cell counts was performed using reference gene primer amplification. Only in-frame clones appear in the TCRdb table, and some are missing; sequencing was by immunoSEQ multiplex PCR. Clone size and the V and J calls come from that table; the DNA yielded D and trimming. The table lists around 450,000 clones, 90% of them singletons.

Material: PBMCs or T cells enriched from blood (not recorded which). The chain links TRBV18 to TRBJ2-7; 8 nucleotides line up with TRBD2. This TCR derives from a man aged 18 to 29 who had recovered from COVID-19. This CDR3 is CASSPPSGSYEQYF. For the CDR3, the DNA is TGTGCCAGCTCACCACCAAGCGGGAGCTACGAGCAGTACTTC. Drawing the rest from reference TRBV18 and TRBJ2-7, the complete variable domain is NAGVMQNPRHLVRRRGQEARLRCSPMKGHSHVYWYRQLPEEGLKFMVYLQKENIIDESGMPKERFSAEFPKEGPSILRIQQVVRGDSAAYFCASSPPSGSYEQYFGPGTRLTVT.